This T cell receptor beta chain emerged from a study of tumor-infiltrating lymphocytes in primary liver carcinoma. Study-wide context: Samples produced roughly 3.65 to 7.5 million productive TCRbeta reads, comparable across tissue types. Broader study findings: Pairs of tumor regions overlapped more than tumor-adjacent and tumor-blood pairs did. The proportion of top clones found throughout all five tumor regions was only about 7-24%.

Co-extracted RNA and DNA came from 20-30 mg of unsorted bulk tissue. Primary liver carcinoma, confirmed by histopathology, was surgically resected. CDR3 length: 15 residues. Germline loops: CDR1 MNHEY, CDR2 SVGAGI. On this clonotype: Its antigen is unidentified. Likely a read error: the CDR3 ends without its conserved phenylalanine or tryptophan.

With around 450 ng total RNA as template and a constant-region primer, TCR beta cDNA was made. Library construction for TCR beta comprised three nested multiplex PCR rounds performed with slightly modified ARM-PCR. Both of the initial two PCR rounds ran for around 10 cycles and employed TRBV1-TRBV30 forward primers alongside a C-beta reverse primer. A single record per CDR3 protein comes from TCRdb applying MiXCR to the multiplex PCR reads. The table lists 70,000 to 85,000 distinct CDR3 sequences, over 55% of them singletons. The chain employs TRBV6-5 and TRBJ1-2, with 11 bases fitting TRBD1. The sequenced material came from liver tumor tissue from sampling region 4. Sample subset: tumor region T4, right-lateral pole. This TCR derives from a woman aged 60-75 years with primary liver carcinoma and hepatitis B virus infection. Here the CDR3 reads CASSYQGGDRGGYTL. The CDR3 DNA follows: TGTGCCAGTAGTTACCAAGGCGGGGACAGGGGGGGCTACACCTTA.